This TCR beta chain appears in the sequencing data of a study of T cell repertoires in cytomegalovirus infection. Study-level background: Both CMV infection and a matching HLA type were indicated by public TCR beta signatures.

This clonotype was found many times. Trimming removed 0 bases at V and 7 bases at J, with 22 bases between. Germline V gene data show CDR1 as SGHKS and CDR2 as YYEKEE (reference sequence). This CDR3 has 17 residues. TCRdb recomputed calls from the reads with MiXCR, one row per CDR3 protein. The sample comprises a few hundred thousand distinct CDR3 sequences, approximately 9.5% of which are singletons, and roughly 4.5% rests with the top ten. The V call is TRBV5-5, the J call TRBJ1-2, with a tentative D call TRBD1 (6 bases). The receptor comes from a human donor in good health (CMV status not recorded). Some clones in this sample may be carry-over from other donors' samples. Sequenced material: PBMCs. This CDR3 is CASSLGPLHSTGFGYTF. The CDR3 DNA is TGTGCCAGCAGCTTGGGTCCGTTACATTCGACAGGTTTTGGCTACACCTTC.